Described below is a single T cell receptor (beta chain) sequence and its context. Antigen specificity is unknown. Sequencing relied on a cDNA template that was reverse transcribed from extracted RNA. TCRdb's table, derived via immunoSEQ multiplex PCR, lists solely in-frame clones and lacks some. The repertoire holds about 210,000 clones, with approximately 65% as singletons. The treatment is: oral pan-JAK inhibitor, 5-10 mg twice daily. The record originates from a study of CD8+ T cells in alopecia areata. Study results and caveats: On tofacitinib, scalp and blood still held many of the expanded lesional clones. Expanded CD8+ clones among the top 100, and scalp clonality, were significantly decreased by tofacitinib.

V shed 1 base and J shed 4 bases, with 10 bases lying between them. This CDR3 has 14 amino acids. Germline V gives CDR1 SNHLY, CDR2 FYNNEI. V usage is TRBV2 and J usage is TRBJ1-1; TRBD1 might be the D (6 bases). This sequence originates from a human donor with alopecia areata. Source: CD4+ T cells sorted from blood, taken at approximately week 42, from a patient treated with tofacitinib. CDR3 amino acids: CASSEEGVGTEAFF. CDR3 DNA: TGTGCCAGCAGTGAAGAGGGGGTAGGCACTGAAGCTTTCTTT.